This T cell receptor (beta chain) was profiled in a study of blood T cell repertoires in COVID-19. Study in general: Acute and convalescent COVID-19 specimens originated in the United States, Italy and Spain. In each case, the material was cDNA or gDNA derived from T cells, B-cell-depleted T cells, or PBMCs.

As handled by the study authors: Researchers report that nucleated cell counts were estimated from reference gene primer amplification. The repertoire was sequenced with immunoSEQ multiplex PCR; TCRdb's copy has only in-frame clones and lacks some. The DNA was the basis for D and trimming; V, J and clone size are from that table. The sample carries 90,000 to 100,000 clones, about 80% recorded once. The receptor's source is a man aged 55-75 years with acute or convalescent COVID-19. Sequenced input: peripheral blood.

The CDR3 is CASSLGAGGAAYEQYF. The DNA of the CDR3 is TGTGCCAGCAGCTTAGGGGCGGGAGGGGCTGCCTACGAGCAGTACTTC. The chain joins TRBV11-2 to TRBJ2-7, with 9 bases aligning to TRBD2. The CDR3 runs to 16 residues. V lost 1 base and J lost 2; bases outside the gene matches: 6. Germline assignment: CDR1 SGHAT and CDR2 FQNNGV.